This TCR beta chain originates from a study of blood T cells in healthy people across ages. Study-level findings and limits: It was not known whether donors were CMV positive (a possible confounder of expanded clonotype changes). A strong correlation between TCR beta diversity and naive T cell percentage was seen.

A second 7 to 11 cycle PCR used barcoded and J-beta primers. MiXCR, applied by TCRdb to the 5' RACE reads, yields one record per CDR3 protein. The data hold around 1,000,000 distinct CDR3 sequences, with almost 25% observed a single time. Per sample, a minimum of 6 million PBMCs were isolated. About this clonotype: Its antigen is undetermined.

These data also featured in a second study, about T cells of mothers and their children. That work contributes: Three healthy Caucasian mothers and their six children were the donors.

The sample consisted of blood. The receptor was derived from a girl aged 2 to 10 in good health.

This CDR3 reads CSVEGSGASTDTQYF. Written as DNA, the CDR3 is TGCAGCGTTGAGGGTAGCGGGGCTAGCACAGATACGCAGTATTTT. The chain employs TRBV29-1 and TRBJ2-3, with 8 nucleotides matching TRBD2. Trimming removed 3 bases from V and 0 bases from J; junction bases left unmatched: 5. The CDR3 length is 15 residues. Germline loops: CDR1 SQVTM, CDR2 ANQGSEA.